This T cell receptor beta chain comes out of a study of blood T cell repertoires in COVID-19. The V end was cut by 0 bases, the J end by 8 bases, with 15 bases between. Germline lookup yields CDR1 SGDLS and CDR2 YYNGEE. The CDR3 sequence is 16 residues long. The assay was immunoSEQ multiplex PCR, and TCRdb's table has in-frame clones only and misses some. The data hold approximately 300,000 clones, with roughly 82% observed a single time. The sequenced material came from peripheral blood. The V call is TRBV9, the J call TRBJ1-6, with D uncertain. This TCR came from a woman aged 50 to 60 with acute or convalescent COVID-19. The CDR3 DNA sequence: TGTGCCAGCAGCGTAGGAACGGGAAATTGGGATTCACCCCTCCACTTT. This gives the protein CASSVGTGNWDSPLHF. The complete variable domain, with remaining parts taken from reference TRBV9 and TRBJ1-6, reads DSGVTQTPKHLITATGQRVTLRCSPRSGDLSVYWYQQSLDQGLQFLIQYYNGEERAKGNILERFSAQQFPDLHSELNLSSLELGDSALYFCASSVGTGNWDSPLHFGNGTRLTVT.